Included here is one T cell receptor (beta chain) sequence, with context. Its antigen is undetermined. The sample is drawn from a study of cytomegalovirus exposure and HLA in healthy donors. Findings and caveats of the study: One later analysis, an examination of the 100 to 150 validation repertoires, found that first-cohort TCR clusters tended to co-occur in them. Despite most TCR sequences being rare, some public TCRs occurred in many donors. The classifier reportedly diagnosed cytomegalovirus status with high specificity and sensitivity.

The donors formed part of the approximately 120-subject validation cohort, distinct from the roughly 640-subject first cohort. Produced via immunoSEQ multiplex PCR; TCRdb's table is partial and in-frame only. The sample holds under 200,000 clones, roughly 81% seen once. The CDR3 has 14 residues. Trimming took 0 bases from V and 1 from J, leaving 6 bases between them. The germline gives CDR1 MDHEN, CDR2 SYDVKM. This clonotype originated in a woman in her 30s in good health and CMV-seronegative. Specimen: PBMCs. V gene TRBV28 combines with J gene TRBJ1-2, with D maybe TRBD1 (5 bases). This CDR3 is CASSLWDNNYGYTF. The CDR3 DNA sequence: TGTGCCAGCAGTTTATGGGACAATAACTATGGCTACACCTTC.